Below are 21 T cell receptor beta chains sequenced from a single sample in a study of blood T cell repertoires in COVID-19. The method was immunoSEQ multiplex PCR; TCRdb's version includes in-frame clones alone and lacks a portion of them. In the table there are 200,000 to 300,000 clones, approximately 85% of which are singletons. The sample consisted of peripheral blood. These receptors were taken from a woman aged 55-69 years with active or convalescent COVID-19.

This CDR3 is CASSVIQGAGGYTF. Written as DNA, the CDR3 is TGTGCCAGCAGCGTAATACAGGGGGCTGGAGGCTACACCTTC. J is TRBJ1-2 and V is TRBV7-8; 9 positions match TRBD1. The CDR3 consists of 14 residues. Germline CDR1 is SGHVS and CDR2 is FQNEAQ. Unmatched junction bases numbered 9, after V lost 5 bases and J lost 8 bases. The full variable domain, in which reference TRBV7-8 and TRBJ1-2 provide the parts outside the CDR3, is GAGVSQSPRYKVAKRGQDVALRCDPISGHVSLFWYQQALGQGPEFLTYFQNEAQLDKSGLPSDRFFAERPEGSVSTLKIQRTQQEDSAVYLCASSVIQGAGGYTFGSGTRLTVV.

This clone was found a few times. The CDR3 DNA reads as TGCACCAGCAGCCAACTGCCTCGCGGGGGTTCTGCCACAGATACGCAGTATTTT. This translates into CTSSQLPRGGSATDTQYF. V gene TRBV1 combines with J gene TRBJ2-3; TRBD2, the table's D call, was not compared with the DNA. TRBV1 is tagged as a pseudogene. The CDR3 totals 18 residues.

The chain has TRBV19 and TRBJ2-1; perhaps TRBD2 as D (7 bases). CDR3 length equals 14 residues. CDR1 is LNHDA and CDR2 is SQIVND in the germline V gene (reference sequence). CDR3 loop: CATAPGGIYNEQFF. CDR3 sequence (DNA): TGTGCTACCGCACCGGGGGGCATCTACAATGAGCAGTTCTTC.

In regard to this clone: In the same sample, other DNA sequences code for this CDR3. The chain has TRBV5-8 and TRBJ1-2; TRBD1 agrees at 8 bases. The J segment lost 2 bases and the V segment lost 2 bases, leaving 2 bases of the junction unmatched. The CDR3 totals 14 residues. The V gene's germline CDR1 is SGHTS and CDR2 YDEGEE. The CDR3 protein is CASSFQGANYGYTF. The CDR3 nucleotides are TGTGCCAGCAGCTTTCAGGGGGCCAACTATGGCTACACCTTC.

The chain carries TRBV2 and TRBJ2-1; D is perhaps TRBD2 (6 bases). V lost 4 bases, J lost 8 bases, and 18 bases lay in between. The CDR3 has 15 amino acids. Germline V lookup: CDR1 SNHLY, CDR2 FYNNEI. CDR3: CASSGGGAQGDEQFF. Written as DNA, the CDR3 is TGTGCCAGCAGTGGAGGCGGGGCCCAGGGCGATGAGCAGTTCTTC.

The chain links TRBV7-2 to TRBJ2-1, with 9 bases lining up with TRBD2. Germline CDR1 is SGHTA and CDR2 is FQGNSA. After removal of 5 bases from V and 8 bases from J, the junction contained 7 bases not matched to a gene. This CDR3 comprises 14 residues. CDR3 bases: TGTGCCAGCAGCCCGGGACTAGCTGTAGATGAGCAGTTCTTC. Protein sequence: CASSPGLAVDEQFF.

The chain is built from TRBV14 and TRBJ2-7; 11 nucleotides agree with TRBD1. The CDR3 loop spans 15 amino acids. Germline V gives CDR1 SGHDN, CDR2 FVKESK. The trim removed 1 base at V and 4 bases at J, leaving 3 bases unmatched. CDR3 in DNA: TGTGCCAGCAGCCAAGCCGGGACAGGGGGTTACGAGCAGTACTTC. Amino acid sequence: CASSQAGTGGYEQYF.

J is TRBJ2-3 and V is TRBV7-8; 10 nucleotides match TRBD2. The CDR3 contains 16 residues. The germline V gene has CDR1 SGHVS and CDR2 FQNEAQ. V shed 4 bases, J shed 4 bases, and the junction held 8 bases outside the gene matches. In DNA, the CDR3 is TGTGCCAGCAGCTCCCTCCCCAGCGGGGGGGCAGATACGCAGTATTTT. As protein: CASSSLPSGGADTQYF.

The chain has TRBV5-1 and TRBJ2-7, with 7 bases that match TRBD2. The V gene end was trimmed by 4 bases and the J gene end by 2 bases; junction bases not matched to a gene: 9. Germline-derived CDR1 and CDR2 are SGHRS and YFSETQ. CDR3 length: 15 amino acids. This CDR3 is CASSAYGGSAYEQYF. In DNA form, the CDR3 reads TGCGCCAGCAGCGCCTATGGCGGGAGCGCCTACGAGCAGTACTTC.

This chain connects TRBV6-5 to TRBJ2-7, with 7 bases matching TRBD2. Germline CDR1 and CDR2: MNHEY and SVGAGI. CDR3 size: 14 residues. Trimming cost V 3 bases and J 4 bases; bases outside gene matches: 6. The CDR3 sequence: CASSYAGDGYEQYF. The CDR3 DNA reads as TGTGCCAGCAGTTATGCGGGGGACGGATACGAGCAGTACTTC.

The chain links TRBV30 to TRBJ1-1, with D unclear. The CDR3 has 11 amino acids. V shed 2 bases and J shed 5 bases, with 6 bases lying between them. The germline V gene encodes CDR1 GTSNPN and CDR2 SVGIG (reference sequence). The CDR3 bases are TGTGCCTGGAGTATTTTAACTGAAGCTTTCTTT. Its translation: CAWSILTEAFF.

The CDR3 here is CASSLFASGYNEQFF. CDR3 in DNA: TGTGCCAGCAGCTTATTTGCTAGCGGATACAATGAGCAGTTCTTC. The chain carries TRBV7-8 and TRBJ2-1, with 7 positions matching TRBD2. Per the germline V gene, CDR1 is SGHVS and CDR2 is FQNEAQ. Trimming cost V 2 bases and J 4 bases; bases outside gene matches: 5. The CDR3 is 15 amino acids.

This clone was picked up a small number of times. The chain couples TRBV7-3 to TRBJ2-2, with TRBD2 identical over 9 bases. CDR3 length equals 15 residues. CDR1 is SGHTA and CDR2 is FQGTGA in the germline V gene. The V segment lost 5 bases and the J segment 7 bases; nucleotides outside the gene matches: 8. In DNA, the CDR3 is TGTGCCAGCAGCCCCGGACTAGCGAGGGGCGGGGAGCTGTTTTTT. As protein: CASSPGLARGGELFF.

This clone occurred once. This chain connects TRBV19 to TRBJ1-2, with 10 bases that match TRBD1. Trimming cost V 4 bases and J 5 bases; bases outside gene matches: 4. The CDR3 is 14 residues long. CDR1 and CDR2 from the germline V gene are LNHDA and SQIVND (reference sequence). The chain's CDR3 is CASSRDRGTYGYTF. CDR3 DNA: TGTGCCAGTAGTAGGGACAGGGGCACTTATGGCTACACCTTC.

The chain employs TRBV27 and TRBJ2-1, with TRBD1 matching over 8 bases. Germline loops: CDR1 MNHEY, CDR2 SMNVEV (reference sequence). The CDR3 length is 15 residues. Trimming took 3 bases from V and 6 from J; bases not matched to a gene: 7. The CDR3 DNA is TGTGCCAGCAGTTTTTCAGGGGGCCGGTTCAATGAGCAGTTCTTC. It translates to CASSFSGGRFNEQFF.

This rearrangement joins TRBV6-6 to TRBJ1-5, with D perhaps TRBD1 (6 bases). The length of the CDR3 is 15 residues. Germline CDR1 is MNHNY and CDR2 is SVGAGI (reference sequence). Trimming removed 2 bases at V and 4 bases at J, with 12 bases between. The CDR3 nucleotides are TGTGCCAGCAGTTACCCGGGGACAATGAATCAGCCCCAGCATTTT. This codes for CASSYPGTMNQPQHF.

This chain uses TRBV10-3 with TRBJ2-2; TRBD1 is a possible D gene (6 bases). The germline V gene has CDR1 ENHRY and CDR2 SYGVKD. This CDR3 contains 15 residues. Trimming removed 2 bases at V and 6 bases at J, with 13 bases between. The DNA of the CDR3 is TGTGCCATCAGTGAGCTGGCAGGGGAAGCCGGGGAGCTGTTTTTT. Protein: CAISELAGEAGELFF.

The CDR3 DNA is TGTGCCAGCAGCTTAACGGGACAGATGAACACTGAAGCTTTCTTT. Protein sequence: CASSLTGQMNTEAFF. V usage is TRBV7-8 and J usage is TRBJ1-1, with 7 bases lining up with TRBD1. CDR1 and CDR2 (germline): SGHVS, FQNEAQ. Trimming removed 2 bases from V and 0 bases from J; junction bases left unmatched: 3. The CDR3 covers 15 residues.

J is TRBJ1-6 and V is TRBV5-1, with a tentative D call TRBD1 (5 bases). The CDR3 extends over 15 amino acids. Germline-derived CDR1 and CDR2 are SGHRS and YFSETQ. Trimming took off 2 bases at V and 8 bases at J, with 14 bases between the two ends. The CDR3 is CASSLNQVRDSPLHF. The CDR3 region has the DNA TGCGCCAGCAGCTTAAATCAGGTCAGGGATTCACCCCTCCACTTT.

CDR3 DNA: TGCGCCAGCAGTGGCGGCCAGGGGAACGCGCAGTACTTC. This encodes CASSGGQGNAQYF. V usage is TRBV10-1 and J usage is TRBJ2-7; tentatively, D is TRBD1 (6 bases). The CDR3 loop spans 13 amino acids. Germline V gene lookup returns CDR1 WNHNN and CDR2 SYGVQD (reference sequence). The V gene lost 4 bases and the J gene lost 9 bases, with 16 bases spanning the gap.

The gene calls are TRBV19 and TRBJ1-3; 8 nucleotides match TRBD1. V was pared by 5 bases and J by 8 bases, with 8 bases of the junction left unmatched. Looked up from germline, CDR1 is LNHDA and CDR2 is SQIVND (reference sequence). This CDR3 region has 14 residues. The CDR3 DNA reads TGTGCCAGTAGTGAACGGACAGGGAGAGACACCATATATTTT. Amino acids: CASSERTGRDTIYF.